Below are 30 T cell receptor beta chains sequenced from a single sample in a study of T-cell reconstitution after alpha-beta-depleted transplantation in children. The TCRbeta library incorporated unique molecular identifiers. In TCRdb, the PCR reads were re-called with MiXCR into one record per CDR3 protein. The repertoire includes roughly 490,000 distinct CDR3 sequences, roughly 10% of them detected once, and around 15% sits in the top ten. The sequencing here drew on PBMCs, mostly from graft donor cells, taken 180 days after TCRalphabeta/CD19-depleted stem cell transplant. The receptor source for this set is a female patient aged 2-10 years who had a stem cell transplant for aplastic anemia, so the T cells may come from the graft donor.

The rearrangement uses TRBV15 and TRBJ2-7; TRBD2 aligns across 9 bases. Losses at the gene ends were 1 base for V and 3 bases for J; bases not matched to a gene: 4. Germline V gene lookup returns CDR1 LNHNV and CDR2 YYDKDF (reference sequence). The CDR3 spans 15 residues. CDR3 nucleotides: TGTGCCACCAGCAGAGGACTTAGCGGGAGCTACGAGCAGTACTTC. It encodes CATSRGLSGSYEQYF.

V is TRBV4-3 and J is TRBJ2-7; 15 bases match TRBD2. Germline CDR1 LGHNA, CDR2 YSLEER. This CDR3 spans 15 amino acids. Losses at the gene ends were 3 bases for V and 7 bases for J; bases not matched to a gene: 4. The CDR3 DNA sequence: TGCGCCAGCAGCCACGGGACTAGCGGGAGGAGGGAGCAGTACTTC. As protein: CASSHGTSGRREQYF.

The sample holds a few counts of this clonotype. V is TRBV29-1 and J is TRBJ1-1; 8 nucleotides line up with TRBD1. The trim removed 3 bases at V and 4 bases at J, leaving 19 bases unmatched. The V gene's germline CDR1 is SQVTM and CDR2 ANQGSEA. The CDR3 loop spans 18 amino acids. CDR3 sequence (DNA): TGCAGCGTTGACTCTTTTGGACAGGGCACCCCCGGGGTCACTGAAGCTTTCTTT. This sequence encodes CSVDSFGQGTPGVTEAFF.

This clonotype was observed many times. V usage is TRBV20-1 and J usage is TRBJ2-5, with 7 bases fitting TRBD2. The CDR3 sequence is 14 residues long. The germline gives CDR1 DFQATT, CDR2 SNEGSKA (reference sequence). CDR3 in amino acids: CSSGPSGNQETQYF. The CDR3 nucleotides are TGCAGCTCCGGCCCTAGCGGAAACCAAGAGACCCAGTACTTC.

Only a few counts were recorded for this clonotype. The chain combines TRBV28 with TRBJ1-2; D remains unclear. The CDR3 has 13 residues. V lost 3 bases and J 6 bases, leaving 11 bases between the germline ends. Germline assignment: CDR1 MDHEN and CDR2 SYDVKM. The CDR3 bases are TGTGCCAGCAGTTTGATAGTGCCAAATGGCTACACCTTC. It codes for CASSLIVPNGYTF.

This clonotype has only a few counts. The chain is built from TRBV19 and TRBJ1-1, with TRBD1 matching 7 bases. The CDR3 loop spans 16 amino acids. Per the germline V gene, CDR1 is LNHDA and CDR2 is SQIVND (reference sequence). Trimming removed 2 bases from V and 0 bases from J; junction bases left unmatched: 6. This chain's CDR3 is CASSIQTGTVNTEAFF. Written as DNA, the CDR3 is TGTGCCAGTAGTATACAGACCGGGACAGTGAACACTGAAGCTTTCTTT.

This clonotype occurred a few times. The chain combines TRBV9 with TRBJ2-3; 9 bases agree with TRBD1. Germline V lookup: CDR1 SGDLS, CDR2 YYNGEE. The length of the CDR3 is 18 residues. The V and J ends lost 2 bases and 1 base, in that order; junction bases with no gene match: 11. CDR3 nucleotide sequence: TGTGCCAGCAGCGTTGCCCCCCCGGGACAGGGTGGCACAGATACGCAGTATTTT. Protein product: CASSVAPPGQGGTDTQYF.

A few counts support this clonotype. The CDR3 protein is CSARSGGGPGDTQYF. CDR3 DNA sequence: TGCAGTGCTAGAAGCGGAGGGGGGCCCGGAGATACGCAGTATTTT. The gene calls are TRBV20-1 and TRBJ2-3; possibly TRBD1 or TRBD2 for D (6 bases each). The V gene's germline CDR1 is DFQATT and CDR2 SNEGSKA (reference sequence). Deletions cut 2 bases from V and 5 bases from J, with 17 bases between. This CDR3 is built from 15 residues.

This clonotype appeared many times. J is TRBJ2-7 and V is TRBV5-1; no clear D gene. Germline V CDR1 and CDR2: SGHRS, YFSETQ. The CDR3 consists of 13 residues. The germline V and J ends were trimmed by 0 bases and 0 bases, with 4 bases remaining between them. The CDR3 coding sequence is TGCGCCAGCAGCTTGGAGAGCTCCTACGAGCAGTACTTC. Its protein product is CASSLESSYEQYF.

This clonotype has just a few counts. V usage is TRBV27 and J usage is TRBJ2-3, with D unresolved. Between the trimmed V and J ends, which lost 1 base and 3 bases, there was a span of 17 bases. Germline V gene sequence: CDR1 MNHEY, CDR2 SMNVEV (reference sequence). The CDR3 extends over 17 amino acids. CDR3 nucleotides: TGTGCCAGCAGTTTATTGGCAGGCCCTTGGGGAACAGATACGCAGTATTTT. It encodes CASSLLAGPWGTDTQYF.

This clonotype appeared many times. The chain employs TRBV5-1 and TRBJ2-6; D remains ambiguous. V was clipped by 0 bases and J by 0 bases, with 13 bases between them. Germline loops: CDR1 SGHRS, CDR2 YFSETQ. The CDR3 covers 18 residues. CDR3 amino acids: CASSLAVSLSSGANVLTF. CDR3 DNA sequence: TGCGCCAGCAGCTTGGCCGTTAGCCTATCCTCTGGGGCCAACGTCCTGACTTTC. Together with reference TRBV5-1 and TRBJ2-6, the CDR3 gives the full variable domain: KAGVTQTPRYLIKTRGQQVTLSCSPISGHRSVSWYQQTPGQGLQFLFEYFSETQRNKGNFPGRFSGRQFSNSRSEMNVSTLELGDSALYLCASSLAVSLSSGANVLTFGAGSRLTVL.

In its sample, this clonotype was seen many times. The chain has TRBV7-2 and TRBJ2-7, with D possibly being TRBD1 or TRBD2 (7 bases each). CDR3 size: 14 residues. Germline loops: CDR1 SGHTA, CDR2 FQGNSA. The V end lost 1 base, the J end lost 9 bases, and 16 bases lay between the germline ends. The CDR3 spells CASSLGGGQFAQYV. In nucleotides, the CDR3 is TGTGCCAGCAGCTTAGGGGGGGGACAGTTCGCGCAGTACGTC.

V and J are TRBV12-3 or TRBV12-4 and TRBJ2-1, with a weak D call TRBD1 (7 bases). The V end lost 6 bases, the J end lost 2 bases, and 11 bases lay between the germline ends. This CDR3 region has 14 residues. CDR3 region: CASSGGQPYNEQFF. Here the CDR3 DNA reads TGTGCCAGCAGCGGGGGACAGCCCTACAATGAGCAGTTCTTC.

This chain uses TRBV12-3 or TRBV12-4 with TRBJ1-6; perhaps TRBD1 as D (6 bases). Trimming shortened V by 6 bases and J by 7 bases, and 16 bases separated the two germline ends. The CDR3 spans 15 residues. The CDR3 loop reads CASSLDQGKNSPLHF. Written as DNA, the CDR3 is TGTGCCAGCAGCCTCGACCAGGGGAAGAATTCACCCCTCCACTTT.

The chain is built from TRBV6-2 or TRBV6-3 and TRBJ2-7, with 7 bases identical to TRBD2. The V gene's germline CDR1 is MNHEY and CDR2 SVGEGT. J gave up 5 bases and V 1 base, and 11 bases lay outside the gene matches. This CDR3 is built from 16 residues. DNA for the CDR3: TGTGCCAGCAGTTACTTCCTAGCGGCCAGGGAGGACGAGCAGTACTTC. This sequence encodes CASSYFLAAREDEQYF.

This clonotype was recorded at least ten times. The CDR3 coding sequence is TGTGCCAGCAGTGGGACTAGCTACAATGAGCAGTTCTTC. This gives the protein CASSGTSYNEQFF. This chain uses TRBV12-3 or TRBV12-4 with TRBJ2-1; TRBD2 matches 8 bases. The CDR3 sequence is 13 residues long. V lost 5 bases to trimming and J lost 3 bases; unmatched junction nucleotides: 0.

Only a few counts were recorded for this clonotype. The chain uses TRBV4-3 and TRBJ2-3, with a weak D call TRBD2 (6 bases). Germline CDR1 LGHNA, CDR2 YSLEER. V was pared by 4 bases and J by 1 base, with 12 bases between. The CDR3 loop spans 15 amino acids. The CDR3 spells CASSPYSSGTDTQYF. The DNA of the CDR3 is TGCGCCAGCAGCCCCTATTCTAGCGGCACAGATACGCAGTATTTT.

In this sample, this clonotype turned up a few times. The chain carries TRBV12-3 or TRBV12-4 and TRBJ2-2; D possibly uses TRBD1 or TRBD2 (5 bases each). The V end lost 6 bases, the J end lost 4 bases, and 12 bases lay between the germline ends. The CDR3 length is 14 residues. The CDR3 protein is CASSPGRGTGELFF. The DNA for the CDR3 is TGTGCCAGCAGCCCGGGACGGGGCACCGGGGAGCTGTTTTTT.

The chain couples TRBV19 to TRBJ2-5, with a tentative D call TRBD2 (6 bases). Trimming shortened V by 3 bases and J by 6 bases, and 11 bases separated the two germline ends. The CDR3 extends over 13 amino acids. Germline V lookup: CDR1 LNHDA, CDR2 SQIVND (reference sequence). The CDR3 region is CASSIAGRKTQYF. CDR3 bases: TGTGCCAGTAGTATTGCGGGGAGGAAGACCCAGTACTTC.

The chain carries TRBV20-1 and TRBJ2-1; D call uncertain. Germline CDR1 and CDR2: DFQATT and SNEGSKA (reference sequence). Trimming cost V 3 bases and J 4 bases, with 10 bases left between them. The CDR3 consists of 13 residues. The CDR3 nucleotides are TGCAGTGCTAGGAGTGGAATATACAATGAGCAGTTCTTC. It encodes CSARSGIYNEQFF.

The chain has TRBV7-8 and TRBJ2-6; no reliable D call. Per germline, CDR1 SGHVS and CDR2 FQNEAQ. This CDR3 has 17 amino acids. Trimming removed 3 bases at V and 4 bases at J, with 16 bases between. The CDR3 DNA sequence: TGTGCCAGCAGCTTTCGTTTCGCTCGAGCCGGGGCCAACGTCCTGACTTTC. Amino acids: CASSFRFARAGANVLTF.

V is TRBV12-3 or TRBV12-4 and J is TRBJ1-3; perhaps TRBD1 as D (6 bases). The length of the CDR3 is 16 residues. The germline V and J ends were trimmed by 3 bases and 0 bases, with 12 bases remaining between them. The CDR3: CASSLRGATSGNTIYF. In DNA, the CDR3 is TGTGCCAGCAGTTTGAGGGGGGCAACCTCTGGAAACACCATATATTTT.

V gene TRBV6-2 or TRBV6-3 combines with J gene TRBJ2-3; D remains ambiguous. Germline lookup yields CDR1 MNHEY and CDR2 SVGEGT. The V end was cut by 0 bases, the J end by 11 bases, with 21 bases between. CDR3 size: 16 residues. CDR3 sequence (DNA): TGTGCCAGCAGTTACTCTGTCTATGACGGATATGGTATGCAGTATTTT. This encodes CASSYSVYDGYGMQYF.

This clonotype was observed many times. The rearrangement links TRBV5-1 to TRBJ2-7; 10 nucleotides line up with TRBD1. The CDR3 has 17 residues. Germline V gene sequence: CDR1 SGHRS, CDR2 YFSETQ. Germline trimming cut 4 bases from V and 3 bases from J; bases unmatched to any gene: 13. The chain's CDR3 is CASSQGTGDTVLYEQYV. The CDR3 coding sequence is TGCGCCAGCAGCCAAGGGACAGGGGACACCGTCCTCTACGAGCAGTACGTC.

This clonotype was detected only a few times. This chain joins TRBV20-1 and TRBJ1-5; D is unresolved. The CDR3 loop spans 15 amino acids. The V end lost 3 bases, the J end lost 2 bases, and 14 bases lay between the germline ends. Germline CDR1 reads DFQATT; CDR2 reads SNEGSKA (reference sequence). The chain's CDR3 is CSARVGNGGNQPQHF. CDR3 nucleotides: TGCAGTGCTAGGGTGGGGAATGGGGGCAATCAGCCCCAGCATTTT.

This clonotype was counted only a few times. The chain couples TRBV7-9 to TRBJ1-1; 7 bases agree with TRBD1. The CDR3 totals 14 residues. The germline gives CDR1 SEHNR, CDR2 FQNEAQ (reference sequence). The V segment lost 4 bases and the J segment 4 bases; nucleotides outside the gene matches: 6. The DNA for the CDR3 is TGTGCCAGCAGCTCGACAGGGCGGGCCACTGAAGCTTTCTTT. Its protein is CASSSTGRATEAFF.

This clonotype was counted between two and nine times. Here the CDR3 reads CASSSYGTGLSGELFF. The CDR3 nucleotides are TGTGCCAGCAGCTCTTACGGGACAGGGTTGTCCGGGGAGCTGTTTTTT. The chain combines TRBV11-2 with TRBJ2-2, with TRBD1 matching over 9 bases. The germline V gene has CDR1 SGHAT and CDR2 FQNNGV. The CDR3 is 16 amino acids. The V segment lost 4 bases and the J segment 6 bases; nucleotides outside the gene matches: 9.

The CDR3 DNA sequence: TGTGCCACCAGCAGAGGGTCCGGGACCAATATCGTCTATGGCTACACCTTC. Encoded protein: CATSRGSGTNIVYGYTF. This rearrangement joins TRBV15 to TRBJ1-2; weak D call: TRBD1 (5 bases). V shed 1 base and J shed 4 bases, with 19 bases lying between them. CDR3 length equals 17 residues. The germline gives CDR1 LNHNV, CDR2 YYDKDF (reference sequence).

This clonotype was counted a few times. The chain joins TRBV11-3 to TRBJ1-1; D call uncertain. The germline V gene encodes CDR1 SGHNT and CDR2 YENEEA. CDR3 length: 17 residues. The V end lost 1 base, the J end lost 1 base, and 16 bases lay between the germline ends. CDR3 in amino acids: CASSLVGQALTNTEAFF. CDR3 coding DNA: TGTGCCAGCAGCTTAGTGGGCCAGGCCCTCACGAACACTGAAGCTTTCTTT.

This clonotype was detected many times. The J gene is TRBJ1-4, the V gene TRBV4-3; a weak D match, TRBD1 (5 bases). V lost 0 bases and J lost 2, with 16 bases in between. Per germline, CDR1 LGHNA and CDR2 YSLEER. This CDR3 comprises 18 residues. For the CDR3, the DNA is TGCGCCAGCAGCCAAGATGGAGCCGCAGGGATTACTAATGAAAAACTGTTTTTT. This gives the protein CASSQDGAAGITNEKLFF.